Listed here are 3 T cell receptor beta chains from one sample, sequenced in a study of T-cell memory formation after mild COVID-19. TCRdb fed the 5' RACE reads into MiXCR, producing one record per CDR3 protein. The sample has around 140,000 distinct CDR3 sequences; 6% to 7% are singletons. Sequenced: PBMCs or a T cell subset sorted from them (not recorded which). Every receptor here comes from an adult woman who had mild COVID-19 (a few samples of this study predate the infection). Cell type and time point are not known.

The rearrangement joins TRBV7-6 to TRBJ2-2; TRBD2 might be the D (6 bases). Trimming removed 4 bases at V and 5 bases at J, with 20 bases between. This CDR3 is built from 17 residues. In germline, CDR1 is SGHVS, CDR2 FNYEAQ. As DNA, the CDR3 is TGTGCCAGCAGCTCCCACGGGGGTCCTCGGGGTACCGGGGAGCTGTTTTTT. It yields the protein CASSSHGGPRGTGELFF.

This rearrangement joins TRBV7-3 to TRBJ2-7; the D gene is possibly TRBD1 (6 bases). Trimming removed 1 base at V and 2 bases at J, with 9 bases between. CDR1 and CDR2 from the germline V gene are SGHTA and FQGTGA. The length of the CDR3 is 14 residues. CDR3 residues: CASSLSAGAYEQYF. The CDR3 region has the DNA TGTGCCAGCAGCTTAAGTGCAGGGGCCTACGAGCAGTACTTC.

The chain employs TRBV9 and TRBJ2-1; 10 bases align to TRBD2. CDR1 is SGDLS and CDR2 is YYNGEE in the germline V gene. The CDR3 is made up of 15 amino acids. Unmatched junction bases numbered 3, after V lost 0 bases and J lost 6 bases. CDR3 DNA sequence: TGTGCCAGCAGCGTAGCTAGCGGGGGTACCAATGAGCAGTTCTTC. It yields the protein CASSVASGGTNEQFF. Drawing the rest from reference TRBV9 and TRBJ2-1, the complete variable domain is DSGVTQTPKHLITATGQRVTLRCSPRSGDLSVYWYQQSLDQGLQFLIQYYNGEERAKGNILERFSAQQFPDLHSELNLSSLELGDSALYFCASSVASGGTNEQFFGPGTRLTVL.